This record concerns one T cell receptor (beta chain) sequence. The antigen remains undetermined. The entry originates in a study of siplizumab effects on memory and regulatory T cells. Study observations and caveats: Alloreactive sequences from unstimulated CD4+ memory cells fell significantly with siplizumab.

Around 100,000 TCR templates per sample were assayed. TCRdb's copy holds only in-frame clones and misses some; the assay was immunoSEQ multiplex PCR. Of some 81,000 clones listed, around 95% are singletons. V was pared by 0 bases and J by 5 bases, with 4 bases between. CDR3 length equals 12 residues. Germline CDR1 reads SGHVS; CDR2 reads FNYEAQ. The clonotype was recovered from a human donor in good health. The sequenced sample was CD8+ T cells sorted from blood. The rearrangement uses TRBV7-6 and TRBJ2-5, with unresolved D. CDR3 nucleotide sequence: TGTGCCAGCAGCTTAGCTAGGGAGACCCAGTACTTC. This sequence encodes CASSLARETQYF.